Presented here are 31 T cell receptor beta chains from one specimen sequenced in a study of neoadjuvant nivolumab and ipilimumab in lung cancer. Sequencing used immunoSEQ multiplex PCR; TCRdb keeps in-frame clones, though not all of them. This sample has approximately 26,000 clones, with less than 90% found just once. The sample in question was peripheral blood, obtained before neoadjuvant nivolumab, alone or with ipilimumab. Receptors originate from an adult with non-small cell lung cancer.

The rearrangement links TRBV4-1 to TRBJ1-6; D perhaps matches TRBD1 (6 bases). V was clipped by 0 bases and J by 6 bases, with 9 bases between them. Germline CDR1 is MGHRA and CDR2 is YSYEKL. The CDR3 sequence is 15 residues long. In DNA form, the CDR3 reads TGCGCCAGCAGCCAAGAACAACAGGGTAATTCACCCCTCCACTTT. Its protein is CASSQEQQGNSPLHF.

The chain couples TRBV9 to TRBJ1-4; D remains unclear. Germline lookup yields CDR1 SGDLS and CDR2 YYNGEE. Deletions cut 0 bases from V and 6 bases from J, with 9 bases between. The CDR3 extends over 14 amino acids. The DNA of the CDR3 is TGTGCCAGCAGCGTAGGCCCCGGAGATGAAAAACTGTTTTTT. This gives the protein CASSVGPGDEKLFF.

This clone was seen once. The V gene is TRBV11-1, the J gene TRBJ2-7; D is perhaps TRBD2 (7 bases). CDR1 SGHAT and CDR2 FQDESV come from the germline V gene (reference sequence). The CDR3 loop spans 14 amino acids. Trimming stripped 5 bases from V and 2 bases from J, with 13 bases between. CDR3: CASSGAGAAYEQYF. The CDR3 DNA follows: TGTGCCAGCAGCGGGGCGGGGGCAGCCTACGAGCAGTACTTC.

J is TRBJ2-4 and V is TRBV27, with unresolved D. The CDR3 consists of 16 residues. In germline, CDR1 is MNHEY, CDR2 SMNVEV (reference sequence). V lost 3 bases and J 0 bases, leaving 12 bases between the germline ends. CDR3 sequence: CASSFDGRIAKNIQYF. CDR3 sequence (DNA): TGTGCCAGCAGTTTCGACGGACGTATAGCCAAAAACATTCAGTACTTC.

This clone has a handful of counts. The V gene is TRBV6-1, the J gene TRBJ2-7; D possibly corresponds to TRBD1 (6 bases). V dropped 8 bases and J dropped 7 bases, with 15 bases sitting between them. This CDR3 is built from 12 residues. The germline V gene has CDR1 MNHNS and CDR2 SASEGT. The CDR3 DNA follows: TGTGCCAGCTTCGACAGGCGCTGGGAGCAGTACTTC. It is translated as CASFDRRWEQYF.

This chain uses TRBV11-2 with TRBJ2-2, with unresolved D. The ends were cut back, 1 base at V and 2 bases at J, with 11 bases in the middle. Germline V gene lookup returns CDR1 SGHAT and CDR2 FQNNGV. The CDR3 loop spans 16 amino acids. CDR3 in amino acids: CASSLVGAANTGELFF. CDR3 sequence (DNA): TGTGCCAGCAGCTTAGTCGGTGCAGCAAACACCGGGGAGCTGTTTTTT. The full variable domain, its missing parts supplied by reference TRBV11-2 and TRBJ2-2, is EAGVAQSPRYKIIEKRQSVAFWCNPISGHATLYWYQQILGQGPKLLIQFQNNGVVDDSQLPKDRFSAERLKGVDSTLKIQPAKLEDSAVYLCASSLVGAANTGELFFGEGSRLTVL.

In this sample, this clone turned up once. The rearrangement links TRBV27 to TRBJ2-5; 12 bases are shared with TRBD2. The CDR3 sequence is 15 residues long. Germline V gene lookup returns CDR1 MNHEY and CDR2 SMNVEV (reference sequence). The ends lost 4 bases at V and 3 bases at J; junction bases unmatched: 3. The CDR3 reads CASSSGLAGKETQYF. The CDR3 coding sequence is TGTGCCAGCAGTTCCGGACTAGCGGGGAAAGAGACCCAGTACTTC.

The rearrangement uses TRBV7-8 and TRBJ2-5, with D tentatively TRBD2 (6 bases). The CDR3 has 13 amino acids. Trimming removed 1 base from V and 6 bases from J, with 9 bases in between. The germline CDR1 and CDR2 sequences are SGHVS and FQNEAQ. CDR3 residues: CASSLERGKTQYF. Written as DNA, the CDR3 is TGTGCCAGCAGCTTAGAACGGGGGAAGACCCAGTACTTC.

The chain joins TRBV9 to TRBJ2-1; maybe TRBD2 (5 bases). CDR1 is SGDLS and CDR2 is YYNGEE in the germline V gene. The CDR3 loop spans 16 amino acids. V was pared by 0 bases and J by 10 bases, with 20 bases between. The CDR3 spells CASSVARASPGEEQFF. The CDR3 nucleotides read TGTGCCAGCAGCGTAGCGCGGGCCTCCCCCGGAGAAGAGCAGTTCTTC.

The rearrangement joins TRBV7-2 to TRBJ2-3; the match to TRBD1 covers 10 bases. J lost 2 bases, V lost 6 bases, and 8 bases had no gene match. Per germline, CDR1 SGHTA and CDR2 FQGNSA. The length of the CDR3 is 16 residues. This CDR3 reads CASRQTGTGDTDTQYF. In DNA, the CDR3 is TGTGCCAGCAGACAGACCGGGACAGGGGACACAGATACGCAGTATTTT.

The V gene is TRBV5-4, the J gene TRBJ2-2; D tentatively fits TRBD1 or TRBD2 (5 bases each). V lost 3 bases to trimming and J lost 7 bases, with 16 bases between them. Looked up from germline, CDR1 is SGHNT and CDR2 is YYREEE (reference sequence). The CDR3 extends over 15 amino acids. CDR3: CASSSLGGRGGELFF. In nucleotides, the CDR3 is TGTGCCAGCAGCTCCCTAGGAGGAAGGGGCGGGGAGCTGTTTTTT.

The J gene is TRBJ1-1, the V gene TRBV11-2, with D perhaps matching TRBD1 (6 bases). The germline V gene encodes CDR1 SGHAT and CDR2 FQNNGV. CDR3 length equals 14 residues. V was clipped by 7 bases and J by 5 bases, with 17 bases between them. CDR3 sequence reads: CASTQVPGATEAFF. Written as DNA, the CDR3 is TGTGCCAGCACCCAGGTGCCGGGGGCGACTGAAGCTTTCTTT.

The genes are TRBV7-6 and TRBJ2-5; D might be TRBD2 (5 bases). The CDR3 extends over 15 amino acids. Germline V gives CDR1 SGHVS, CDR2 FNYEAQ. Trimming took 5 bases from V and 0 from J, leaving 13 bases between them. The CDR3 spells CASSVGGSNQETQYF. In nucleotides, the CDR3 is TGTGCCAGCAGCGTGGGTGGGAGTAACCAAGAGACCCAGTACTTC.

This chain links TRBV2 with TRBJ1-1, with 7 bases aligning to TRBD1. The V gene's germline CDR1 is SNHLY and CDR2 FYNNEI. The CDR3 loop spans 16 amino acids. V trimming: 3 bases; J trimming: 4 bases; junction bases outside the gene matches: 11. CDR3 DNA sequence: TGTGCCAGCAGTGAGTGGGGGGGCCAGGGGGGCACTGAAGCTTTCTTT. Its protein product is CASSEWGGQGGTEAFF.

The chain has TRBV19 and TRBJ2-7; D perhaps matches TRBD1 (5 bases). The V end lost 6 bases, the J end lost 0 bases, and 15 bases lay between the germline ends. The CDR3 is 15 residues long. Germline CDR1 LNHDA, CDR2 SQIVND (reference sequence). This CDR3 is CASRVTDRSSYEQYF. The CDR3 DNA reads TGTGCCAGTAGGGTCACTGACAGAAGCTCCTACGAGCAGTACTTC. Based on the CDR3 plus reference TRBV19 and TRBJ2-7, the full variable domain is DGGITQSPKYLFRKEGQNVTLSCEQNLNHDAMYWYRQDPGQGLRLIYYSQIVNDFQKGDIAEGYSVSREKKESFPLTVTSAQKNPTAFYLCASRVTDRSSYEQYFGPGTRLTVT.

This clone was detected once. V and J are TRBV15 and TRBJ1-1, with 7 bases matching TRBD1. In germline, CDR1 is LNHNV, CDR2 YYDKDF (reference sequence). CDR3 size: 15 residues. Unmatched junction bases numbered 5, after V lost 0 bases and J lost 4 bases. Written as DNA, the CDR3 is TGTGCCACCAGCAGAGATCAGGGGGAAGTCACTGAAGCTTTCTTT. Residues: CATSRDQGEVTEAFF.

This clone showed up just a few times. J is TRBJ2-2 and V is TRBV9; 12 bases align to TRBD1. CDR1 SGDLS and CDR2 YYNGEE come from the germline V gene. The CDR3 runs to 15 residues. J lost 9 bases, V lost 3 bases, and 6 bases had no gene match. This chain's CDR3 is CASSAGQGAFRELFF. As DNA, the CDR3 is TGTGCCAGCAGCGCGGGACAGGGGGCGTTCAGGGAGCTGTTTTTT.

The rearrangement links TRBV29-1 to TRBJ2-7; D gene uncertain. V was cut by 7 bases and J by 6 bases, with 16 bases left in between. CDR1 SQVTM and CDR2 ANQGSEA come from the germline V gene. This CDR3 spans 12 amino acids. The DNA of the CDR3 is TGCAGCGCTGAGACAAACCTACGCGAGCAGTACTTC. Its translation: CSAETNLREQYF.

Note on this clone: The sample has other DNA sequences that encode this CDR3 too. J is TRBJ2-7 and V is TRBV7-6, with D perhaps matching TRBD1 (5 bases). Germline values: CDR1 SGHVS, CDR2 FNYEAQ. V gave up 0 bases and J gave up 1 base, with 10 bases separating them. This CDR3 has 15 amino acids. The CDR3 sequence is CASSLAVGQSYEQYF. CDR3 nucleotide sequence: TGTGCCAGCAGCTTAGCAGTGGGGCAATCCTACGAGCAGTACTTC.

This clone has a handful of counts. The chain couples TRBV2 to TRBJ2-2, with a weak D call TRBD1 (5 bases). The CDR3 contains 13 residues. Per the germline V gene, CDR1 is SNHLY and CDR2 is FYNNEI. V gave up 8 bases and J gave up 2 bases, with 9 bases separating them. CDR3 protein: CASGQGNTGELFF. Written as DNA, the CDR3 is TGTGCCAGCGGGCAGGGCAACACCGGGGAGCTGTTTTTT.

The chain carries TRBV7-6 and TRBJ2-7, with TRBD2 as a possible D gene (6 bases). The CDR3 consists of 13 residues. V was cut by 3 bases and J by 3 bases, with 9 bases left in between. Germline V gives CDR1 SGHVS, CDR2 FNYEAQ. CDR3 amino acids: CASSLGTFYEQYF. The DNA of the CDR3 is TGTGCCAGCAGCTTGGGGACTTTCTACGAGCAGTACTTC.

This clone was seen only a few times. This chain uses TRBV5-6 with TRBJ2-1; D is possibly TRBD1 (6 bases). There are 12 residues in the CDR3. The V end lost 4 bases, the J end lost 15 bases, and 17 bases lay between the germline ends. Germline V gene lookup returns CDR1 SGHDT and CDR2 YYEEEE. The CDR3 bases are TGTGCCAGCAGCAGGACAGACCCGAGGATGTTCTTC. The encoded protein is CASSRTDPRMFF.

The chain links TRBV14 to TRBJ1-6, with a possible D match to TRBD1 (6 bases). Germline V CDR1 and CDR2: SGHDN, FVKESK. Trimming removed 2 bases from V and 6 bases from J, with 8 bases in between. The CDR3 runs 14 residues. In nucleotides, the CDR3 is TGTGCCAGCAGCCAAAGGGGGGGTAATTCACCCCTCCACTTT. As protein: CASSQRGGNSPLHF.

This clone was counted once. V and J are TRBV13 and TRBJ2-5; 7 bases align to TRBD2. J was trimmed by 1 base and V by 5 bases; bases with no gene match: 7. CDR1 PRHDT and CDR2 FYEKMQ come from the germline V gene (reference sequence). This CDR3 is built from 15 residues. Written as DNA, the CDR3 is TGTGCCAGCAGCCCCCGGGACTACTTCCAAGAGACCCAGTACTTC. It codes for CASSPRDYFQETQYF. Drawing the rest from reference TRBV13 and TRBJ2-5, the complete variable domain is AAGVIQSPRHLIKEKRETATLKCYPIPRHDTVYWYQQGPGQDPQFLISFYEKMQSDKGSIPDRFSAQQFSDYHSELNMSSLELGDSALYFCASSPRDYFQETQYFGPGTRLLVL.

The chain has TRBV9 and TRBJ2-2, with a possible D match to TRBD1 (6 bases). Germline CDR1 and CDR2: SGDLS and YYNGEE. Deletions cut 2 bases from V and 6 bases from J, with 11 bases between. This CDR3 spans 14 amino acids. CDR3 region: CASSVGHPAGELFF. Written as DNA, the CDR3 is TGTGCCAGCAGCGTGGGACACCCAGCCGGGGAGCTGTTTTTT.

The chain links TRBV11-2 to TRBJ2-5; 12 bases line up with TRBD1. Losses at the gene ends were 5 bases for V and 4 bases for J; bases not matched to a gene: 8. The CDR3 totals 16 residues. Germline V gene lookup returns CDR1 SGHAT and CDR2 FQNNGV. The CDR3 loop reads CASSTGTGGASETQYF. The CDR3 DNA is TGTGCCAGCAGCACGGGGACAGGGGGCGCATCAGAGACCCAGTACTTC.

The chain has TRBV2 and TRBJ2-7; 7 bases line up with TRBD1. The CDR3 has 14 residues. Per the germline V gene, CDR1 is SNHLY and CDR2 is FYNNEI. V dropped 4 bases and J dropped 6; count of bases not matched to a gene: 9. CDR3 residues: CASSVEGATSEQYF. CDR3 DNA sequence: TGTGCCAGCAGTGTTGAGGGGGCGACCTCCGAGCAGTACTTC.

The gene calls are TRBV4-2 and TRBJ2-7, with D unclear. The CDR3 is 13 residues long. The germline gives CDR1 LGHNA, CDR2 YNFKEQ. V gave up 1 base and J gave up 2 bases, with 6 bases separating them. The CDR3 spells CASSQGSTYEQYF. The DNA for the CDR3 is TGTGCCAGCAGCCAAGGGTCGACCTACGAGCAGTACTTC.

The chain is built from TRBV5-5 and TRBJ1-1, with D perhaps matching TRBD1 (5 bases). Trimming left V 0 bases short and J 3 bases short, with 15 bases between. CDR1 is SGHKS and CDR2 is YYEKEE in the germline V gene (reference sequence). The CDR3 loop spans 16 amino acids. The CDR3 DNA reads as TGTGCCAGCAGCTTGGTAGTGCCGGGGGGGGACACTGAAGCTTTCTTT. Its protein product is CASSLVVPGGDTEAFF.

The rearrangement uses TRBV5-1 and TRBJ2-5; the D gene is possibly TRBD1 (5 bases). The CDR3 extends over 15 amino acids. Germline V gives CDR1 SGHRS, CDR2 YFSETQ. Trimming pared 4 bases from V and 5 bases from J, leaving 18 bases between. The CDR3, as DNA: TGCGCCAGCAGCACAGGTCAACCCCCTGGGGAGACCCAGTACTTC. This codes for CASSTGQPPGETQYF.

V is TRBV9 and J is TRBJ1-1, with D unclear. The CDR3 runs to 14 residues. The V and J ends lost 4 bases and 4 bases respectively, with 14 bases between them. Germline lookup yields CDR1 SGDLS and CDR2 YYNGEE. CDR3 bases: TGTGCCAGCAGCAGAGACCCCCGGGGCACTGAAGCTTTCTTT. As protein: CASSRDPRGTEAFF.